Described below is a single TCR beta chain sequence and its context. Some clones are missing from TCRdb's copy, which holds only in-frame ones; the method was immunoSEQ multiplex PCR. The table records 130,000 to 150,000 clones, 75% to 85% of them present only once. The ends were cut back, 2 bases at V and 5 bases at J, with 15 bases in the middle. CDR1 and CDR2 (germline): GTSNPN, SVGIG (reference sequence). CDR3 length: 15 amino acids. This entry belongs to a study of blood T cell repertoires in COVID-19. The chain links TRBV30 to TRBJ2-2; maybe TRBD2 (6 bases). This clonotype originated in a woman in her 70s with COVID-19, enrolled during active disease. Sequencing input: peripheral blood. CDR3 nucleotide sequence: TGTGCCTGGAGTACCCCGGGACTTGTAACCGGGGAGCTGTTTTTT. Amino acids: CAWSTPGLVTGELFF.